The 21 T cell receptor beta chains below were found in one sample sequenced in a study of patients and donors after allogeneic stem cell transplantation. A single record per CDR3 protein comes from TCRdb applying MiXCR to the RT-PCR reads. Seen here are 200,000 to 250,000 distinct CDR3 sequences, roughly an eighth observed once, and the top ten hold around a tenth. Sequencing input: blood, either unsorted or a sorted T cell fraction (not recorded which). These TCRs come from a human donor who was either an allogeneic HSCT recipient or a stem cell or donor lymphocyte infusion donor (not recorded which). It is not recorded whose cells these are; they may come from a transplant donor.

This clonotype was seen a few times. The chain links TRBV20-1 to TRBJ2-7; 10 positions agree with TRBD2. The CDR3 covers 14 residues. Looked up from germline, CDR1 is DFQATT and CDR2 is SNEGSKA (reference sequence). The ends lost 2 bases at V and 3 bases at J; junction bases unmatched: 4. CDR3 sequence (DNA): TGCAGTGCTAGATCTTCTAGCGGGAGCTACGAGCAGTACTTC. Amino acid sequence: CSARSSSGSYEQYF.

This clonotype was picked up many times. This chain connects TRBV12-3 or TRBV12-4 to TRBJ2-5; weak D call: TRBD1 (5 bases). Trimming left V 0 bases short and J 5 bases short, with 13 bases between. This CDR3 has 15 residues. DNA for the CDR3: TGTGCCAGCAGTTTAGCAGGGGTTGGTTTCGAGACCCAGTACTTC. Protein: CASSLAGVGFETQYF.

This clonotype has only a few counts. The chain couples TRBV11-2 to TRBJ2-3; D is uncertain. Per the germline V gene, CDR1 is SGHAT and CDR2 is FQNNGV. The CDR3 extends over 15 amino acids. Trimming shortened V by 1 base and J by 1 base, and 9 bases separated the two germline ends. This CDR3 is CASSLGFKRTDTQYF. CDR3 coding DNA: TGTGCCAGCAGCTTAGGGTTTAAGCGCACAGATACGCAGTATTTT.

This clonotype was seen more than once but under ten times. The CDR3 protein is CASSDRRQGDNSPLHF. The DNA of the CDR3 is TGTGCCAGCAGTGATAGAAGACAGGGAGATAATTCACCCCTCCACTTT. The chain links TRBV25-1 to TRBJ1-6; 7 positions match TRBD1. The CDR3 runs 16 residues. Losses at the gene ends were 3 bases for V and 5 bases for J; bases not matched to a gene: 7. Germline V gene lookup returns CDR1 MGHDK and CDR2 SYGVNS.

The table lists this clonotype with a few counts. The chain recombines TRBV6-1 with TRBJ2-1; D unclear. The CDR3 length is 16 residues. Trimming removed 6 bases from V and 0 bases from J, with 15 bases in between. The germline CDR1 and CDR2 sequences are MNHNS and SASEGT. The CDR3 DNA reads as TGTGCCAGCAGACCTTCCGACGGTAGCTCCTACAATGAGCAGTTCTTC. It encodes CASRPSDGSSYNEQFF.

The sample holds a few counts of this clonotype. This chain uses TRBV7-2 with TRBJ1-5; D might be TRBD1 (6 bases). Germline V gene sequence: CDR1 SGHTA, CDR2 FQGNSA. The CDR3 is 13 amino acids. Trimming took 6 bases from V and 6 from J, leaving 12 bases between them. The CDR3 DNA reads TGTGCCAGCAGTAAGGGGGGGTCTCAGCCCCAGCATTTT. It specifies CASSKGGSQPQHF.

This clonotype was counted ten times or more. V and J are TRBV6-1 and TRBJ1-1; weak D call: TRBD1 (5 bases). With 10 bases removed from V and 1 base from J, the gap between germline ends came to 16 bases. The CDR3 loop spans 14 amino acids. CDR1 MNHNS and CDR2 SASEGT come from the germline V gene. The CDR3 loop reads CATGANLRNTEAFF. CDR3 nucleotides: TGTGCCACCGGGGCCAACTTAAGGAACACTGAAGCTTTCTTT.

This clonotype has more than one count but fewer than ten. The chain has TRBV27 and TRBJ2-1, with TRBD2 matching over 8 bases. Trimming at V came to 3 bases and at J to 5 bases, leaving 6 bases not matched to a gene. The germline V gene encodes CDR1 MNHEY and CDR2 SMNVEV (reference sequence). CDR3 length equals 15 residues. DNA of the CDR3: TGTGCCAGCAGTTTCAAGCGGGAGCGAAACAATGAGCAGTTCTTC. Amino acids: CASSFKRERNNEQFF.

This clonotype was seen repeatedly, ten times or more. This CDR3 reads CATRGGISYNEQFF. The CDR3 coding sequence is TGTGCCACCCGGGGGGGAATATCCTACAATGAGCAGTTCTTC. The rearrangement joins TRBV10-3 to TRBJ2-1; TRBD2 matches 8 bases. Trimming took 10 bases from V and 1 from J; bases not matched to a gene: 6. Germline V lookup: CDR1 ENHRY, CDR2 SYGVKD. The CDR3 sequence is 14 residues long.

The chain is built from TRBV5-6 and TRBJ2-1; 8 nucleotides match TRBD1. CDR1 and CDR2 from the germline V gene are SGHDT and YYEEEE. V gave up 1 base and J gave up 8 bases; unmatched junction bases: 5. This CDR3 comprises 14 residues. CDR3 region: CASSLFGQGYEQFF. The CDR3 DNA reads TGTGCCAGCAGCTTGTTCGGACAGGGATATGAGCAGTTCTTC.

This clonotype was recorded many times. CDR3 DNA: TGTGCCAGCAGTTTATCCCCACAGCCAGGGGATGGCTACACCTTC. Translating it yields CASSLSPQPGDGYTF. V gene TRBV27 combines with J gene TRBJ1-2; D is possibly TRBD1 (6 bases). The length of the CDR3 is 15 residues. CDR1 is MNHEY, CDR2 SMNVEV, per germline (reference sequence). Trimming removed 0 bases from V and 6 bases from J, with 14 bases in between.

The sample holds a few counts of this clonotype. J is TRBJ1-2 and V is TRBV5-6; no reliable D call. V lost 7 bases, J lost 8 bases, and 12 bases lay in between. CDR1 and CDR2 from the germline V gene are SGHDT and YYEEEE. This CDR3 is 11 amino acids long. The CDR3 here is CASGNEGGYTF. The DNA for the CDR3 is TGTGCCAGCGGGAATGAGGGAGGCTACACCTTC.

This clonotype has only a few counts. Here the CDR3 reads CASSEEGQGYNEQFF. The DNA of the CDR3 is TGTGCCAGCAGTGAAGAGGGACAGGGGTACAATGAGCAGTTCTTC. The chain is built from TRBV6-1 and TRBJ2-1; 10 bases agree with TRBD1. Germline loops: CDR1 MNHNS, CDR2 SASEGT. Germline trimming cut 1 base from V and 4 bases from J; bases unmatched to any gene: 1. CDR3 length: 15 amino acids.

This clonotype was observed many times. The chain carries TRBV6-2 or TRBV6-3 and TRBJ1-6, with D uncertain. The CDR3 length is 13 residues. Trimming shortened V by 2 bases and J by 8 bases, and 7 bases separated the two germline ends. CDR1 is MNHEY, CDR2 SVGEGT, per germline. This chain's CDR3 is CASSYVRDSPLHF. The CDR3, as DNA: TGTGCCAGCAGTTACGTACGGGATTCACCCCTCCACTTT.

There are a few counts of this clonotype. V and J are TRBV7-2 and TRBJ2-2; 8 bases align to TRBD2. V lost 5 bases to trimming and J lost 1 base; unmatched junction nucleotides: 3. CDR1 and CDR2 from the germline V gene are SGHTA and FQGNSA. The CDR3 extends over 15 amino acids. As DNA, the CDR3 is TGTGCCAGCAGCCCAAGCGGGGGGAACACCGGGGAGCTGTTTTTT. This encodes CASSPSGGNTGELFF.

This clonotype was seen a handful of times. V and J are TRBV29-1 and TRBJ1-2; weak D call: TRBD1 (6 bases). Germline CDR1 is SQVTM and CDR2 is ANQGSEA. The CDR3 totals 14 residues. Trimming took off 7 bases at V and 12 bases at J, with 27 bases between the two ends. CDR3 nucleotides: TGCAGCGCCCCGAAGGGGGGGCGCAAAGGGGGAAACACCTTC. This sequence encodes CSAPKGGRKGGNTF. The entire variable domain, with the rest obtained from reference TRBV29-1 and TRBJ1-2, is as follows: SAVISQKPSRDICQRGTSLTIQCQVDSQVTMMFWYRQQPGQSLTLIATANQGSEATYESGFVIDKFPISRPNLTFSTLTVSNMSPEDSSIYLCSAPKGGRKGGNTFGSGTRLTVV.

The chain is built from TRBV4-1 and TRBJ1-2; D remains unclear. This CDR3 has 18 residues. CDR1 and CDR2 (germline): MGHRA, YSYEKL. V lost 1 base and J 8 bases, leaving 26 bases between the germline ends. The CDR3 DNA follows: TGCGCCAGCAGCCAAGTACTCGCGTTCGGGCTCTCAAGTCGGGGCTACACCTTC. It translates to CASSQVLAFGLSSRGYTF.

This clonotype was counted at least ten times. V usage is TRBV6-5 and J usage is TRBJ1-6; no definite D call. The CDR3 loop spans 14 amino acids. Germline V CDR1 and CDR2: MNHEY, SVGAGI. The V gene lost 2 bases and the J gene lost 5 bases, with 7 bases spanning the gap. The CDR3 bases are TGTGCCAGCAGTTACGGGCAGAATAATTCACCCCTCCACTTT. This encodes CASSYGQNNSPLHF.

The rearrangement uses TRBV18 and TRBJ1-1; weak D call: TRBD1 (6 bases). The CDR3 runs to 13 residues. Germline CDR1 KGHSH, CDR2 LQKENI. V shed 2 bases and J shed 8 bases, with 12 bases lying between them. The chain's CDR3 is CASSPNTGREAFF. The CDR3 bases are TGTGCCAGCTCACCAAATACAGGGAGAGAAGCTTTCTTT.

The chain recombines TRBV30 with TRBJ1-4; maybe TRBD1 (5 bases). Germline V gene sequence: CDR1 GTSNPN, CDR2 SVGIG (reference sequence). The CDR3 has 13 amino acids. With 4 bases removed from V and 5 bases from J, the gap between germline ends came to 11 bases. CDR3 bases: TGTGCCTGGATAGGGGCAGAGAATGAAAAACTGTTTTTT. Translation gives CAWIGAENEKLFF.

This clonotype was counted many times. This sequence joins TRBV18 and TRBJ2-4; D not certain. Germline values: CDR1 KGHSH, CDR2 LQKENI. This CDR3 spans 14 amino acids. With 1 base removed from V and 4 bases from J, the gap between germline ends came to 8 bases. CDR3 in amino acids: CASSPHAEKNIQYF. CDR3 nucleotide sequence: TGTGCCAGCTCACCACATGCAGAAAAAAACATTCAGTACTTC.